This T cell receptor beta chain was captured by sequencing in a study of early T cells in non-severe SARS-CoV-2 infection. Study at large: Sequencing was performed on bulk RNA from unsorted whole blood, leaving chains unpaired. Study-wide points: Clonotype matching in VDJdb favored anti-spike CD8 responses and did not capture private and CD4 specificities.

cDNA molecules, individually, were tagged with unique molecular identifiers. TCRdb called the 5' RACE reads again in MiXCR, with one record for every CDR3 protein. The sample consists of 55,000 to 75,000 distinct CDR3 sequences, about 8.4% of them appearing once. This clonotype was picked up many times. Antigen specificity is unknown. This CDR3 is built from 14 residues. Trimming stripped 3 bases from V and 3 bases from J, with 11 bases between. Sequencing was performed on whole blood. This TCR was recovered from an adult who was a healthcare worker with PCR-confirmed SARS-CoV-2 infection or an uninfected control (not recorded which). The chain uses TRBV12-3 or TRBV12-4 and TRBJ1-2; the D is unclear. CDR3 loop: CASSFEGVDYGYTF. CDR3 bases: TGTGCCAGCAGTTTCGAAGGTGTAGACTATGGCTACACCTTC.